Included here is one T cell receptor beta chain sequence, with context. Per sample, extraction of total RNA gave at least 5.5 micrograms in every case. A sample-barcoded 5' primer and a J-beta primer mix were used in a second PCR of about 6 to 11 cycles. Any given sample supplied a minimum of 2.5 million CDR3-containing paired-end reads. TCRdb re-derived calls from the 5' RACE reads in MiXCR, one entry per CDR3 protein. Of 650,000 to 800,000 distinct CDR3 sequences in the sample, around two fifths were seen once. These data come from a study of blood T cells in healthy people across ages. Study background: Template switching caught about one barcoded beta molecule for each two T cells.

The CDR3 is made up of 15 amino acids. Per germline, CDR1 SGHRS and CDR2 YFSETQ. Unmatched junction bases numbered 9, after V lost 4 bases and J lost 7 bases. The TCR originated in a man aged 55 to 70 in good health. The chain combines TRBV5-1 with TRBJ2-1; 9 bases map to TRBD1. Sequencing was carried out using blood. CDR3 in amino acids: CASSPPGTGYNEQFF. CDR3 sequence (DNA): TGCGCCAGCAGCCCTCCGGGGACAGGGTATAATGAGCAGTTCTTC.